The T cell receptor (beta chain) under discussion was sequenced for a study of response to subunit inactivated influenza vaccine. General study results and limits: Authors suggested each seasonal flu vaccination may recruit only limited numbers of new T cells.

Regarding this clonotype: Its specificity is not known.

The CDR3 length is 12 residues. Trimming took off 4 bases at V and 5 bases at J, with 8 bases between the two ends. Germline V gene sequence: CDR1 SQVTM, CDR2 ANQGSEA. TCRdb called the RT-PCR reads again in MiXCR, with one record for every CDR3 protein. The profile shows about 700,000 distinct CDR3 sequences, approximately 13% of them singletons. The sequencing here drew on PBMCs from blood, taken less than 15 days before vaccination. The gene calls are TRBV29-1 and TRBJ1-4; a possible D gene is TRBD1 (5 bases). The receptor was isolated from a man aged 45-65 years who received an inactivated influenza vaccine. CDR3 protein: CSVAAGNEKLFF. In DNA form, the CDR3 reads TGCAGCGTTGCAGCAGGGAATGAAAAACTGTTTTTT.